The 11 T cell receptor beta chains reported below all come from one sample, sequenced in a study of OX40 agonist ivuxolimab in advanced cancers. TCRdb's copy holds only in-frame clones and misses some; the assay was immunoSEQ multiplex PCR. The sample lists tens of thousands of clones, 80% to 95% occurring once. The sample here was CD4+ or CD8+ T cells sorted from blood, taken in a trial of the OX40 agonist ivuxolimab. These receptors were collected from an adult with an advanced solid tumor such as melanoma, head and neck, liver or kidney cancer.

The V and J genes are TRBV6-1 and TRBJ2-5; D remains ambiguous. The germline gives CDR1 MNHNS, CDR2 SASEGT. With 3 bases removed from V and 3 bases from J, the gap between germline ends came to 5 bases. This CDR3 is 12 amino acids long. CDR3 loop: CASSEVEETQYF. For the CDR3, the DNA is TGTGCCAGCAGTGAGGTCGAAGAGACCCAGTACTTC.

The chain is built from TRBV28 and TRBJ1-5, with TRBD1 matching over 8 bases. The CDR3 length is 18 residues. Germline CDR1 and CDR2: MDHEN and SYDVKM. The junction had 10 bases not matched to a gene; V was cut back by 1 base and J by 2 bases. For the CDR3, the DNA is TGTGCCAGCAGTTTATATGGCAGGGGGCTAGTAGGCAATCAGCCCCAGCATTTT. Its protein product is CASSLYGRGLVGNQPQHF.

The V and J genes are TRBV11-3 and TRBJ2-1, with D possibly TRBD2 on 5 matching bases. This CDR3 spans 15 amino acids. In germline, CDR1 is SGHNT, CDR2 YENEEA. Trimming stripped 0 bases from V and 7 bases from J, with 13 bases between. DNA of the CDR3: TGTGCCAGCAGCTTAGAGGGAAATAGCGTGAATGAGCAGTTCTTC. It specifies CASSLEGNSVNEQFF.

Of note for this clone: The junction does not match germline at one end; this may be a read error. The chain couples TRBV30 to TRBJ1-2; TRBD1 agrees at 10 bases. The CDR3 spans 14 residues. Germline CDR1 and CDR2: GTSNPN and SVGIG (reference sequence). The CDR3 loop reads CAWSRQGAAHGHTF. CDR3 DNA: TGTGCCTGGAGCAGACAGGGGGCGGCTCATGGCCACACCTTC.

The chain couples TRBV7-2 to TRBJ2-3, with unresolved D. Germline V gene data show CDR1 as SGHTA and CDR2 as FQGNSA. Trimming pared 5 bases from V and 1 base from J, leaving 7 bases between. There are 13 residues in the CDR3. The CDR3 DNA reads TGTGCCAGCAGCCCCCGGGGCACAGATACGCAGTATTTT. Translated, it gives CASSPRGTDTQYF.

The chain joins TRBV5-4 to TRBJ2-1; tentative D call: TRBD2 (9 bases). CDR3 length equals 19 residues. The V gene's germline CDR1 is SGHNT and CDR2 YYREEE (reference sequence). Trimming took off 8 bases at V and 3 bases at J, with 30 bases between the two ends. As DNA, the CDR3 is TGTGCCAGGGATTGGACAGGGTGTATTAGCGGGAGTTTCTACAATGAGCAGTTCTTC. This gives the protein CARDWTGCISGSFYNEQFF.

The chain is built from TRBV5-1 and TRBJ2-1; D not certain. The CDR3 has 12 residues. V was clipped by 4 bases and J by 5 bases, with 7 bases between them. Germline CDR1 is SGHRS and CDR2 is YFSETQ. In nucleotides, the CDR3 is TGCGCCAGCAGCCACGCAAACAATGAGCAGTTCTTC. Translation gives CASSHANNEQFF.

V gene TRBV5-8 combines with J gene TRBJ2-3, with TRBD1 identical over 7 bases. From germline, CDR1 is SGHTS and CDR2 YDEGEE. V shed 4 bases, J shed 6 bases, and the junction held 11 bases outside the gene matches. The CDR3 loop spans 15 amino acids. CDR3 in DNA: TGTGCCAGCAGCGAAGGGACAGTGGTTCAGGATACGCAGTATTTT. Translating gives CASSEGTVVQDTQYF.

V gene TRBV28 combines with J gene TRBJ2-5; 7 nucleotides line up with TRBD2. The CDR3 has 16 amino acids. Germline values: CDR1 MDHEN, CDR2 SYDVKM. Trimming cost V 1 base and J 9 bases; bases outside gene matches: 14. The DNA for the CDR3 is TGTGCCAGCAGTTTATCGGTGGGAGGGGCTGGAGCGGCCCAGTACTTC. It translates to CASSLSVGGAGAAQYF.

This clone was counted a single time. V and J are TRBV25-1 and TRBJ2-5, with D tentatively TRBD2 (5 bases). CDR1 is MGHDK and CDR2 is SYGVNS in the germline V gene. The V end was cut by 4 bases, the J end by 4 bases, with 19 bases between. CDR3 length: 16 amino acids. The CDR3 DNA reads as TGTGCCAGCAGTGTGTCCCCAGGAGTAGGAGGAGAGACCCAGTACTTC. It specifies CASSVSPGVGGETQYF.

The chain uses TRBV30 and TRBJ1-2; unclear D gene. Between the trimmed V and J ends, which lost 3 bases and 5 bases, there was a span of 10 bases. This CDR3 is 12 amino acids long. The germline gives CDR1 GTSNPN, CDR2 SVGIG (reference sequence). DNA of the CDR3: TGTGCCTGGAGGACCTTCGTATATGGCTACACCTTC. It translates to CAWRTFVYGYTF. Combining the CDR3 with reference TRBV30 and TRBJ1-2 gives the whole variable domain SQTIHQWPATLVQPVGSPLSLECTVEGTSNPNLYWYRQAAGRGLQLLFYSVGIGQISSEVPQNLSASRPQDRQFILSSKKLLLSDSGFYLCAWRTFVYGYTFGSGTRLTVV.